In its sample, the clone carrying this T cell receptor delta chain was seen many times. It may be a read error: a sequence one base away is much more abundant. V lost 0 bases, J lost 4 bases, and 12 bases stayed unmatched. This CDR3 spans 18 amino acids. Germline values: CDR1 TSWWSYY, CDR2 QGS. These data are taken from a study of γδ T cells in repeated Plasmodium falciparum infection. Flow sorting of PBMC yielded separate Vgamma9/Vdelta2+ and Vdelta2-negative gammadelta T cell populations for bulk repertoire analysis. Both TRG and TRD chains were sequenced from each sorted sample. TCRdb re-called the multiplex PCR reads with CATT. The sample has 50,000 to 55,000 delta-chain clones, 1.9% seen once.

The genes are TRDV1 and TRDJ1, with TRDD3 matching 9 bases. The source material was gamma-delta T cells from blood. The source of this sequence is a pool of human donors (malaria-infected and uninfected, not separated). As DNA, the CDR3 is TGTGCTCTTGGGGAACTCAGCCCACAGGGGGATACTTTCGATAAACTCATCTTT. It is translated as CALGELSPQGDTFDKLIF.